This T cell receptor beta chain was sequenced for a study of T cells in Graves' hyperthyroidism and ophthalmopathy. The CDR3 is 16 residues long. The J segment lost 3 bases and the V segment lost 6 bases, leaving 10 bases of the junction unmatched. The germline V gene encodes CDR1 MNHEY and CDR2 SMNVEV (reference sequence). TCR beta CDR3 sequences were amplified from RNA transcripts. The TCR CDR3 first-round RT-PCR relied on the HTBI primer set. In TCRdb, the multiplex PCR reads were re-called with MiXCR into one record per CDR3 protein. Among 500,000 to 600,000 distinct CDR3 sequences listed, 15% to 20% were seen once. This clonotype was found many times.

The sequence was obtained from a middle-aged man with Graves' ophthalmopathy. The chain combines TRBV27 with TRBJ2-1, with 8 bases aligning to TRBD2. The specimen was blood. CDR3 DNA: TGTGCCAGCAGCCGTCGAACTAGCGGAGGCTACAATGAGCAGTTCTTC. Protein: CASSRRTSGGYNEQFF.